This T cell receptor (beta chain) was sequenced for a study of beta chain features in type 1 diabetes. The investigators reverse transcribed all of the isolated RNA, so they sequenced expressed TCRB transcripts. Profiled with immunoSEQ multiplex PCR; TCRdb holds only in-frame clones, not every one. The sample consists of about 42,000 clones, 50% of them appearing once. What was sequenced was stem cell memory CD4+ T cells from blood. The receptor was derived from a woman aged 25 to 39 in good health.

The CDR3 region has the DNA TGTGCCAGCAGCTTAGACAGCCAAGAGACCCAGTACTTC. It encodes CASSLDSQETQYF. V usage is TRBV7-2 and J usage is TRBJ2-5, with no clear D. The germline V gene encodes CDR1 SGHTA and CDR2 FQGNSA. Trimming took off 1 base at V and 1 base at J, with 4 bases between the two ends. The CDR3 is made up of 13 amino acids.